One and the same sample provided the 32 T cell receptor beta chains below, sequenced in a study of glioma-infiltrating T cells after dendritic cell vaccination. Produced via immunoSEQ multiplex PCR; TCRdb's table is partial and in-frame only. The sample consists of about 64,000 clones, 82% of them appearing once. The sequenced sample was blood, obtained before dendritic cell vaccination. The receptors originated from a human donor with glioblastoma.

The chain combines TRBV27 with TRBJ1-4; 10 bases fit TRBD1. This CDR3 comprises 16 residues. Looked up from germline, CDR1 is MNHEY and CDR2 is SMNVEV (reference sequence). V trimming: 5 bases; J trimming: 7 bases; junction bases outside the gene matches: 10. For the CDR3, the DNA is TGTGCCAGCAGTCCTCGCTCGGGACAGGGGTTTGAAAAACTGTTTTTT. This codes for CASSPRSGQGFEKLFF.

The chain employs TRBV30 and TRBJ2-3; weak D call: TRBD1 (5 bases). There are 15 residues in the CDR3. V was cut by 5 bases and J by 1 base, with 16 bases left in between. Germline values: CDR1 GTSNPN, CDR2 SVGIG (reference sequence). The DNA for the CDR3 is TGTGCCTGGGAAATCAGGGTGGTGGGCACAGATACGCAGTATTTT. It translates to CAWEIRVVGTDTQYF.

V is TRBV5-4 and J is TRBJ2-3, with TRBD2 matching over 8 bases. Trimming removed 1 base from V and 4 bases from J; junction bases left unmatched: 14. Germline values: CDR1 SGHNT, CDR2 YYREEE (reference sequence). CDR3 length equals 18 residues. The CDR3 nucleotides read TGTGCCAGCAGCTTGCCCTCGGGGGCGGGGGGTAGGGCAGATACGCAGTATTTT. It translates to CASSLPSGAGGRADTQYF.

V usage is TRBV28 and J usage is TRBJ1-6, with 7 bases fitting TRBD1. The CDR3 consists of 15 residues. Germline V CDR1 and CDR2: MDHEN, SYDVKM. Losses at the gene ends were 6 bases for V and 6 bases for J; bases not matched to a gene: 8. CDR3 in DNA: TGTGCCAGCAGGACAGGGTCGAAGGCTAATTCACCCCTCCACTTT. Translation gives CASRTGSKANSPLHF.

CDR3 bases: TGTGCCAGCAGTTCCCACGGGACAGATACGCAGTATTTT. As protein: CASSSHGTDTQYF. The chain couples TRBV6-6 to TRBJ2-3; D is unclear. CDR1 MNHNY and CDR2 SVGAGI come from the germline V gene (reference sequence). Trimming pared 4 bases from V and 3 bases from J, leaving 8 bases between. The length of the CDR3 is 13 residues.

The V call is TRBV11-2, the J call TRBJ2-7, with a possible D match to TRBD1 (6 bases). The CDR3 is made up of 17 amino acids. V was cut by 5 bases and J by 3 bases, with 23 bases left in between. Germline loops: CDR1 SGHAT, CDR2 FQNNGV. The chain's CDR3 is CASSRLTGRTSNYEQYF. The CDR3 DNA reads as TGTGCCAGCAGCCGATTGACAGGAAGGACCTCTAACTACGAGCAGTACTTC.

The chain combines TRBV5-1 with TRBJ1-2, with 10 nucleotides matching TRBD1. This CDR3 spans 15 amino acids. Trimming removed 3 bases from V and 4 bases from J; junction bases left unmatched: 6. CDR1 and CDR2 from the germline V gene are SGHRS and YFSETQ. As DNA, the CDR3 is TGCGCCAGCAGCTACCGGGACAGGGGAATCTATGGCTACACCTTC. Its translation is CASSYRDRGIYGYTF. The entire variable domain, with the rest obtained from reference TRBV5-1 and TRBJ1-2, is as follows: KAGVTQTPRYLIKTRGQQVTLSCSPISGHRSVSWYQQTPGQGLQFLFEYFSETQRNKGNFPGRFSGRQFSNSRSEMNVSTLELGDSALYLCASSYRDRGIYGYTFGSGTRLTVV.

The chain has TRBV2 and TRBJ1-4, with D tentatively TRBD1 (5 bases). The CDR3 spans 12 residues. V lost 6 bases, J lost 7 bases, and 9 bases lay in between. The germline V gene has CDR1 SNHLY and CDR2 FYNNEI. The CDR3 reads CASRTGFEKLFF. CDR3 sequence (DNA): TGTGCCAGCAGAACAGGTTTTGAAAAACTGTTTTTT.

This clone was seen a single time. The J gene is TRBJ2-1, the V gene TRBV11-1; a possible D gene is TRBD2 (6 bases). With 2 bases removed from V and 4 bases from J, the gap between germline ends came to 12 bases. This CDR3 has 15 residues. Germline CDR1 SGHAT, CDR2 FQDESV (reference sequence). CDR3 loop: CASSLRDWEYNEQFF. The CDR3 DNA reads TGTGCCAGCAGCTTAAGGGACTGGGAATACAATGAGCAGTTCTTC.

CDR3 in DNA: TGTGCCAGCAGCTCACCGTCCATGAGGTTTAACTATGGCTACACCTTC. Protein product: CASSSPSMRFNYGYTF. The rearrangement joins TRBV11-2 to TRBJ1-2; D gene unclear. Germline CDR1 is SGHAT and CDR2 is FQNNGV. The CDR3 is made up of 16 amino acids. V lost 4 bases to trimming and J lost 1 base, with 16 bases between them. The full variable domain, in which reference TRBV11-2 and TRBJ1-2 provide the parts outside the CDR3, is EAGVAQSPRYKIIEKRQSVAFWCNPISGHATLYWYQQILGQGPKLLIQFQNNGVVDDSQLPKDRFSAERLKGVDSTLKIQPAKLEDSAVYLCASSSPSMRFNYGYTFGSGTRLTVV.

The chain has TRBV6-5 and TRBJ2-5, with 7 bases matching TRBD2. The CDR3 loop spans 16 amino acids. CDR1 is MNHEY, CDR2 SVGAGI, per germline. V lost 4 bases, J lost 4 bases, and 12 bases stayed unmatched. In DNA, the CDR3 is TGTGCCAGCAGTTCCCGAGGGAGCGGGGAGGGAGAGACCCAGTACTTC. Translating gives CASSSRGSGEGETQYF.

In this sample, this clone turned up a few times. The J gene is TRBJ2-7, the V gene TRBV18, with D uncertain. Trimming took 3 bases from V and 4 from J, leaving 10 bases between them. Germline-derived CDR1 and CDR2 are KGHSH and LQKENI. This CDR3 spans 13 amino acids. The CDR3 here is CASSPDVQYEQYF. The CDR3 DNA sequence: TGTGCCAGCTCACCCGACGTACAGTACGAGCAGTACTTC.

This rearrangement joins TRBV28 to TRBJ1-6; 7 bases match TRBD1. The length of the CDR3 is 14 residues. The ends lost 3 bases at V and 8 bases at J; junction bases unmatched: 4. Germline lookup yields CDR1 MDHEN and CDR2 SYDVKM. The CDR3 is CASSLDRLHSPLHF. The CDR3 DNA is TGTGCCAGCAGTTTGGACAGGCTACATTCACCCCTCCACTTT. The whole variable domain, filled in from reference TRBV28 and TRBJ1-6, reads DVKVTQSSRYLVKRTGEKVFLECVQDMDHENMFWYRQDPGLGLRLIYFSYDVKMKEKGDIPEGYSVSREKKERFSLILESASTNQTSMYLCASSLDRLHSPLHFGNGTRLTVT.

The V call is TRBV6-4, the J call TRBJ2-5; D is possibly TRBD2 (5 bases). The CDR3 consists of 9 residues. Per the germline V gene, CDR1 is MRHNA and CDR2 is SNTAGT. The germline V and J ends were trimmed by 11 bases and 5 bases, with 6 bases remaining between them. The CDR3 reads CAWEETQYF. In DNA form, the CDR3 reads TGTGCCTGGGAGGAGACCCAGTACTTC.

The V and J genes are TRBV6-6 and TRBJ2-7; TRBD1 matches at 12 bases. This CDR3 contains 15 residues. Germline CDR1 MNHNY, CDR2 SVGAGI (reference sequence). With 6 bases clipped from V and 7 bases from J, the junction kept 10 bases outside the gene matches. The CDR3 nucleotides are TGTGCCAGCAGACAAACCGGGACAGGGGGCGCGGAGCAGTACTTC. Protein product: CASRQTGTGGAEQYF.

The chain has TRBV27 and TRBJ2-1, with a possible D match to TRBD2 (6 bases). The CDR3 has 16 amino acids. Per the germline V gene, CDR1 is MNHEY and CDR2 is SMNVEV (reference sequence). V was pared by 1 base and J by 10 bases, with 20 bases between. CDR3 loop: CASSLYRELGPDEQFF. Here the CDR3 DNA reads TGTGCCAGCAGTTTATATCGGGAGCTAGGACCCGACGAGCAGTTCTTC.

V gene TRBV6-1 combines with J gene TRBJ2-3; possible D gene TRBD1, 6 bases. This CDR3 contains 15 residues. V dropped 2 bases and J dropped 3 bases, with 12 bases sitting between them. Germline CDR1 and CDR2: MNHNS and SASEGT. CDR3 amino acids: CASSEPGEGTDTQYF. CDR3 nucleotide sequence: TGTGCCAGCAGTGAACCAGGGGAAGGGACAGATACGCAGTATTTT.

The rearrangement uses TRBV2 and TRBJ1-2; D remains ambiguous. The V end was cut by 5 bases, the J end by 2 bases, with 15 bases between. Germline V gene data show CDR1 as SNHLY and CDR2 as FYNNEI. CDR3 size: 15 residues. The CDR3 nucleotides read TGTGCCAGCAGTTCCGAGGCAGTTGTGAACTATGGCTACACCTTC. Its protein is CASSSEAVVNYGYTF.

This clone was counted a few times. The chain employs TRBV6-1 and TRBJ1-2; unclear D gene. This CDR3 is built from 11 residues. CDR1 and CDR2 from the germline V gene are MNHNS and SASEGT. With 10 bases removed from V and 7 bases from J, the gap between germline ends came to 13 bases. Here the CDR3 reads CATHHGIGYTF. CDR3 nucleotide sequence: TGTGCCACGCACCACGGGATTGGCTACACCTTC.

The J gene is TRBJ1-2, the V gene TRBV4-1, with 10 bases matching TRBD1. V trimming: 3 bases; J trimming: 2 bases; junction bases outside the gene matches: 9. CDR1 is MGHRA, CDR2 YSYEKL, per germline. This CDR3 comprises 17 residues. DNA for the CDR3: TGCGCCAGCAGCCATCGGACAGGGGGGTCTGAGAACTATGGCTACACCTTC. The encoded protein is CASSHRTGGSENYGYTF.

The rearrangement uses TRBV29-1 and TRBJ2-5; tentative D call: TRBD2 (6 bases). This CDR3 is 16 amino acids long. CDR1 SQVTM and CDR2 ANQGSEA come from the germline V gene. Between the trimmed V and J ends, which lost 8 bases and 5 bases, there was a span of 27 bases. This chain's CDR3 is CSPRGTGVGAWETQYF. DNA of the CDR3: TGCAGCCCCCGGGGAACGGGGGTAGGCGCATGGGAGACCCAGTACTTC.

The V call is TRBV6-5, the J call TRBJ2-7, with D maybe TRBD2 (6 bases). The V end lost 7 bases, the J end lost 1 base, and 14 bases lay between the germline ends. From germline, CDR1 is MNHEY and CDR2 SVGAGI. The CDR3 sequence is 14 residues long. The CDR3, as DNA: TGTGCCAGCACCCAGGTGGGGGGATCCTACGAGCAGTACTTC. Encoded protein: CASTQVGGSYEQYF.

The chain carries TRBV7-9 and TRBJ2-7; 9 bases are a match to TRBD1. The CDR3 is made up of 13 amino acids. The V gene's germline CDR1 is SEHNR and CDR2 FQNEAQ (reference sequence). V lost 5 bases, J lost 5 bases, and 4 bases stayed unmatched. CDR3 protein: CASSRGQGDEQYF. The CDR3 DNA is TGTGCCAGCAGCAGGGGACAGGGCGACGAGCAGTACTTC.

The CDR3 here is CASSTGLYTEAFF. The CDR3 DNA reads TGTGCCAGCAGCACGGGTCTGTACACTGAAGCTTTCTTT. This sequence joins TRBV6-1 and TRBJ1-1; no clear D gene. The CDR3 sequence is 13 residues long. Between the trimmed V and J ends, which lost 6 bases and 3 bases, there was a span of 11 bases. Germline values: CDR1 MNHNS, CDR2 SASEGT.

This rearrangement joins TRBV6-5 to TRBJ1-1; a possible D gene is TRBD1 (5 bases). Germline V gene sequence: CDR1 MNHEY, CDR2 SVGAGI. The CDR3 consists of 16 residues. The V end lost 2 bases, the J end lost 3 bases, and 16 bases lay between the germline ends. CDR3 protein: CASSYGRGERHTEAFF. CDR3 sequence (DNA): TGTGCCAGCAGTTACGGTCGGGGGGAGAGGCACACTGAAGCTTTCTTT.

The V and J genes are TRBV5-1 and TRBJ2-3, with D perhaps matching TRBD1 (5 bases). CDR3 length: 15 amino acids. Germline CDR1 SGHRS, CDR2 YFSETQ. The V gene lost 0 bases and the J gene lost 4 bases, with 12 bases spanning the gap. In nucleotides, the CDR3 is TGCGCCAGCAGCTTGGGGGGCAGCGCGGCAGATACGCAGTATTTT. The encoded protein is CASSLGGSAADTQYF.

Here the CDR3 reads CAGALVRDTQYF. For the CDR3, the DNA is TGTGCCGGAGCTTTGGTTCGAGATACGCAGTATTTT. V and J are TRBV6-5 and TRBJ2-3, with D hard to call. Trimming took 11 bases from V and 5 from J, leaving 14 bases between them. Per germline, CDR1 MNHEY and CDR2 SVGAGI. The CDR3 is 12 residues long.

This clone was recorded only once. The rearrangement links TRBV9 to TRBJ2-1, with 8 bases identical to TRBD2. With V trimmed by 4 bases and J by 6 bases, 9 bases remained unmatched. Looked up from germline, CDR1 is SGDLS and CDR2 is YYNGEE. CDR3 size: 15 residues. The CDR3 DNA reads as TGTGCCAGCAGCCCAATACGGGGGGGCCCCAATGAGCAGTTCTTC. This codes for CASSPIRGGPNEQFF.

The V and J genes are TRBV7-6 and TRBJ2-5; 13 bases fit TRBD2. Germline assignment: CDR1 SGHVS and CDR2 FNYEAQ. The length of the CDR3 is 15 residues. J gave up 2 bases and V 5 bases, and 2 bases lay outside the gene matches. CDR3 protein: CASSPLAGGQETQYF. DNA for the CDR3: TGTGCCAGCAGCCCACTAGCGGGGGGGCAAGAGACCCAGTACTTC. Full variable domain (missing parts from reference TRBV7-6 and TRBJ2-5): GAGVSQSPRYKVTKRGQDVALRCDPISGHVSLYWYRQALGQGPEFLTYFNYEAQQDKSGLPNDRFSAERPEGSISTLTIQRTEQRDSAMYRCASSPLAGGQETQYFGPGTRLLVL.

The chain is built from TRBV19 and TRBJ1-5; 9 bases map to TRBD1. CDR3 length: 15 residues. The J segment lost 8 bases and the V segment lost 0 bases, leaving 5 bases of the junction unmatched. Looked up from germline, CDR1 is LNHDA and CDR2 is SQIVND (reference sequence). The DNA of the CDR3 is TGTGCCAGTAGTATAGAAGGGACAGGGAAGGAGCCCCAGCATTTT. Protein product: CASSIEGTGKEPQHF.

This CDR3 reads CACAPGGIPYEQYF. DNA for the CDR3: TGTGCCTGTGCCCCCGGGGGGATCCCCTACGAGCAGTACTTC. The rearrangement joins TRBV5-4 to TRBJ2-7; 7 bases match TRBD2. Germline V lookup: CDR1 SGHNT, CDR2 YYREEE (reference sequence). Unmatched junction bases numbered 12, after V lost 10 bases and J lost 2 bases. The CDR3 extends over 14 amino acids.

J is TRBJ2-1 and V is TRBV13, with D hard to call. V was shortened by 5 bases and J by 7 bases, with 18 bases between the two germline ends. This CDR3 has 15 residues. Germline assignment: CDR1 PRHDT and CDR2 FYEKMQ (reference sequence). In nucleotides, the CDR3 is TGTGCCAGCAGCCCACGGAGTACGGGTCCGAATGAGCAGTTCTTC. Translated, it gives CASSPRSTGPNEQFF.